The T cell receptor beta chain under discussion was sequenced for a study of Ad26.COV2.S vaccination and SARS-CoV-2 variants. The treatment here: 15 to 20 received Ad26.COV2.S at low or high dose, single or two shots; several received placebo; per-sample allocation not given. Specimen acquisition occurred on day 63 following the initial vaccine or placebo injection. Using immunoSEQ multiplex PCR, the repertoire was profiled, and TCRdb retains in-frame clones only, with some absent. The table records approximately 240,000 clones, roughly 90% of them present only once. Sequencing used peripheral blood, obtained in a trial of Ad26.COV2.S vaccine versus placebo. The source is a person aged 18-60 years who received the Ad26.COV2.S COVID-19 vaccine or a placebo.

The CDR3 DNA sequence: TGTGCCAGCAGCTCTCTCGGGCTAGCGGGGCCTAATGAGCAGTTCTTC. It specifies CASSSLGLAGPNEQFF. V usage is TRBV27 and J usage is TRBJ2-1; TRBD2 matches at 9 bases. The CDR3 is made up of 16 amino acids. Per germline, CDR1 MNHEY and CDR2 SMNVEV (reference sequence). Trimming took 6 bases from V and 7 from J; bases not matched to a gene: 13.